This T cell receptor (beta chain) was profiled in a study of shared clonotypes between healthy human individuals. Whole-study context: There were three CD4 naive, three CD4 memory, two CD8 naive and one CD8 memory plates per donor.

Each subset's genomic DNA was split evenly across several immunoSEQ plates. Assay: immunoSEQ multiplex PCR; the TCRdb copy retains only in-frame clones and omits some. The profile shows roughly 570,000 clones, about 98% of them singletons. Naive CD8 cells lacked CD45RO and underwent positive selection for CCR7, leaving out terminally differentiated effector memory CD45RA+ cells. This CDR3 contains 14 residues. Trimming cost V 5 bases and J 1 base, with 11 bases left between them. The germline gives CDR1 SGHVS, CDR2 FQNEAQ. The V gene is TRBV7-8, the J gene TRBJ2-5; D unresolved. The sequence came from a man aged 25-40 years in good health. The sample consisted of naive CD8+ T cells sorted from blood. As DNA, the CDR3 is TGTGCCAGCAGCCTCCCGGACGGCCAAGAGACCCAGTACTTC. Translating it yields CASSLPDGQETQYF.